This T cell receptor (beta chain) derives from a study of cytomegalovirus exposure and HLA in healthy donors (dated by TCRdb to 2017 to 2019). Some background on the complete study: An earlier analysis of under 600 of the donors reported approximately 300 Gb of sequence data and 100 million to 140 million unique TCR beta sequences from some 180 million T cells. Genome-wide SNP genotypes for about 65% of the 666 donors were used in a later genetic analysis, which treated that subset as a discovery cohort. Donor age, sex, ethnicity and CMV serostatus were compiled alongside the repertoire data. In a later analysis, previously published TCR beta repertoires from about 670 donors were re-analyzed and high-resolution HLA genotyping was added so that TCR occurrence patterns could be studied. To predict cytomegalovirus infection status, the study combined high-throughput TCR immunosequencing, statistical association of individual TCRs with disease status, and machine learning. An earlier analysis of around 580 of the donors used high-throughput TCR beta sequencing to judge whether each TCR beta V gene segment behaved as functional or pseudogenic. A few DR-DQ haplotypes were treated as single units for association and clustering because of strong linkage in the cohort. Class I and class II HLA loci were covered by the typing at four-digit resolution. Among the approximately 430 genotyped donors, around 79% belonged to the genetic ancestry cluster associated with self-reported Caucasian donors. An early release covering just under 650 HLA-typed donors comprised about 290 gigabases of sequencing data and tens of millions of unique TCR sequences. Among about 390 genotyped donors of the cohort, an average of approximately 230,000 unique TCR beta nucleotide sequences were sequenced per donor, roughly a sixth of them non-productive. The number of donors typed differed by locus, with 629-630 for A, B, C, DRB1 and DQB1, more than 500 for DQA1, nearly 610 for DPA1, and 450 to 480 for DPB1. Every repertoire in the discovery cohort had been generated on one and the same sequencing platform. The study was designed to test whether signatures of past pathogen exposure could be identified by cataloging public T cell receptors. Besides the first cohort of approximately 710 subjects, a separate validation cohort made up of about 120 different subjects was used. Rather than using new phenotypic data, the later analysis identified candidate immune exposures from TCR beta sequences and from how often those sequences occurred across donors. The T cell repertoires of 666 subjects were profiled by immunosequencing and related to cytomegalovirus serostatus.

In total, about 650 healthy bone marrow donors made up the cohort. All cohort members were sampled while nominally healthy, although unrecorded immune exposures were likely present. The donor tested CMV seropositive and was one of the 289 seropositive cohort members. Each donor provided a peripheral blood sample, and peripheral blood mononuclear cells were used for TCR beta sequencing. The Qiagen DNeasy Blood Extraction Kit was used to extract genomic DNA from the blood cell samples. The library was made by the immunoSEQ multiplex PCR assay. A mixture of 60 forward primers for TCR Vbeta segments and 13 reverse primers for TCR Jbeta segments was used in the multiplex PCR. Amplification of the CDR3 region of rearranged TCR beta genes was performed with a multiplex PCR assay on genomic DNA. The amplified TCR beta libraries were sequenced on the Illumina HiSeq System as 87-base-pair reads. The authors processed their data as follows. In a later analysis, roughly 80 million unique TCR beta chains were counted across the roughly 670 repertoires, and roughly 11 million of these chains were shared by at least two donors. A nearest-neighbor algorithm error-corrected the raw reads and collapsed the reads into unique sequences, merging closely related sequences to remove PCR and sequencing errors. Alignment of CDR3 sequences to IMGT reference sequences was used to assign V, D and J gene segments. For a sequence to be retained, a match of at least six nucleotides was required to both a V gene segment and a J gene segment. A rearrangement was called productive if the CDR3 had no stop codons and remained in frame with V and J, and every other rearrangement was called non-productive. Following IMGT convention, CDR3 was defined as the stretch from the second conserved V-encoded cysteine to the conserved J-encoded phenylalanine. Sequences without an unambiguous match to a single V gene segment were excluded from the earlier analysis of 587 of the donors. In an earlier analysis of approximately 610 of the donors, V segments were called functional above 56.7% productive rearrangements and were called segregating when the between-donor standard deviation exceeded 5%. A statistical classification framework was developed to diagnose cytomegalovirus status using the catalog of TCR beta chain sequences. In a later analysis, V and J genes were assigned by comparing TCR nucleotide sequences against IMGT/GENE-DB human TR gene sequences. A later analysis assigned CDR3 sequences and most-parsimonious VDJ recombination scenarios with the TCRdist pipeline. In a later analysis, each TCR beta chain was defined by its CDR3 amino acid sequence together with its V-gene family, and reads without a unique V-gene family were excluded. As a way to deal with suspected cross-contamination and a sequencing artifact, a later analysis dropped approximately 570 nucleotide sequences that were highly shared and had low generation probability. In a later analysis, a clonal expansion index for each public chain was calculated from normalized within-repertoire ranks of inferred template counts. Generation probabilities in a later analysis came from a VDJ recombination model fitted to out-of-frame rearrangements, and those results were checked against IGoR. Hypergeometric tests were used in a later analysis to score TCR-TCR, TCR-HLA and TCR-CMV co-occurrence, with a repertoire-size bias correction applied to the TCR pairs. To estimate false discovery rates, a later analysis permuted the HLA or CMV assignments 20 times. In a later analysis, co-occurring TCRs were grouped using DBSCAN, and TCRdist sequence similarity was added for clustering within HLA-allele-positive subsets. Co-occurrence clustering excluded repertoires with fewer than 30,000 or more than 120,000 public chains, plus five with anomalous nucleotide sharing. TCRdb limited this immuneACCESS table to in-frame rearrangements with V and J called. A share of clones is missing; checked studies link under half to unresolved V genes, and the rest is unexplained. V and J calls and clone size are as listed in that table; D and trimming were resolved from the DNA. A total of approximately 300,000 clones appear in this sample, approximately 85% of them only once. The ten largest clones represent approximately 2% of the sample.

Overall results and qualifications from the work: The only immune exposure information available for the cohort was CMV serostatus. In a later analysis, most CMV-associated TCR beta chains were found to appear HLA-restricted, with HLA associations seemingly driven largely by CMV exposure. When HLA alleles, especially DR and DQ, strongly co-occurred, attributing TCR associations to individual alleles was difficult. In a later analysis, some 17,000 TCR beta sequences were associated with specific HLA alleles at a false discovery rate of 0.05. Because HLA typing was missing for some donors at each locus, association tests included only the typed subset. In this cohort, only TCR beta chains were sequenced, and detectable features were limited by the absence of alpha or paired-chain data. A cluster of highly shared sequence variants was judged likely to be a technical artifact of the sequencing pipeline. A further reported finding was that TCR beta sequences accurately predicted the HLA-A and HLA-B alleles for most subjects in the first cohort. In both the original and validation cohorts, the classifier was reported to diagnose cytomegalovirus status with high specificity and sensitivity. Compared with the roughly 700-donor mean, donors in an Asian-associated ancestry cluster had fewer N-insertions in productive TCRs, according to a later genetic analysis. Roughly uniform sequencing depth across donors was assumed in presence/absence analyses, although this assumption may not hold. In vitro tests confirmed that a few of the cytomegalovirus-associated TCR beta chains recognize cytomegalovirus antigens. Some IMGT-functional V segments, including TRBV6-2 and TRBV6-3, could not be distinguished by the 87-base-pair reads and were therefore excluded. Broadly in line with IMGT annotations, most TCR beta V segments showed up in productive rearrangements about 87% or about 30% of the time in an earlier analysis of 587 of the donors. Correlated functional status among segregating V segments might be attributable to linkage disequilibrium, but an unknown experimental factor could not be ruled out. According to the authors, the approach could potentially be generalized to other disease states and immunological phenotypes. Approximately 18 rarely observed V segments, including chromosome 9 orphons, were excluded from the earlier analysis of 550 to 700 of the donors because counts were too low. The study gave a list of 150 to 200 TCR beta chains associated with cytomegalovirus. Most TCR sequences were observed very rarely across donors, whereas some public TCRs were present in many individuals. A later genetic analysis associated a missense DCLRE1C variant with V-gene and J-gene trimming of TCR beta chains, and an independent cohort replicated the association. A later analysis found that TCR association rates varied across HLA loci, with DRB1 alleles showing the most associated TCRs and HLA-C alleles the fewest. In a later analysis, HLA-associated TCR beta chains were found to be more clonally expanded and to have lower generation probabilities than equally common non-associated chains. Several of the top co-occurrence clusters appeared to be linked to parvovirus B19, influenza, CMV and Epstein-Barr virus, according to a later analysis.

V ends up 4 bases short and J 8 bases short, with an unmatched junction base count of 6. Including cysteine and phenylalanine, the CDR3 has 14 amino acids. This entry keeps only the CDR3 DNA: 42 bases, framed from base 1. Looking up the germline V gene yields CDR1 SGHTS and CDR2 YDEGEE. About this clone itself: The antigen this receptor binds is unknown. Base qualities are not recorded, but no much larger clone differs from it by a single base.

The clonotype comes from a woman aged 35 to 49 in good health and CMV-seropositive. The chain couples TRBV5-8 to TRBJ1-6, and TRBD1 matches 7 of the central bases. The sample taken for sequencing was PBMCs. The DNA reads as follows: TGTGCCAGCAGCCGACAGGGCCTGGATTCACCCCTCCACTTT. The resulting protein is CASSRQGLDSPLHF.